This T cell receptor (beta chain) was documented in a study of identical twins. All donors were healthy, and all were Caucasian. This clonotype was observed many times. The CDR3 length is 16 residues. Per germline, CDR1 SQVTM and CDR2 ANQGSEA. Germline trimming cut 3 bases from V and 4 bases from J; bases unmatched to any gene: 10. With template switching, a universal primer site was added, and the cDNA carried unique molecular identifiers. Using its own MiXCR run on the 5' RACE reads, TCRdb lists one record per CDR3 protein. Of around 680,000 distinct CDR3 sequences in the sample, 8.6% were seen once. These data also formed part of another study, on yellow fever vaccine responses in identical twins. According to that study: Reports say the vaccine T cell response in twins looked partly convergent and partly personalized.

The receptor was isolated from a woman under 30 in good health. Sequencing was performed on PBMCs. This chain joins TRBV29-1 and TRBJ2-1; 9 nucleotides line up with TRBD1. The CDR3: CSVDEHRGRPYNEQFF. The CDR3 DNA sequence: TGCAGCGTTGATGAGCACAGGGGGCGGCCGTACAATGAGCAGTTCTTC.